The clone carrying this TCR beta chain was recorded at least ten times. The antigen remains unidentified. This sample stems from a study of T cells after yellow fever vaccination. General study findings and limits: Although the secondary response was weaker, it peaked faster, at day 5 versus 15.

Generation of TCR cDNA used 5'RACE template switching (which added a universal primer site and UMIs). Using its own MiXCR run on the 5' RACE reads, TCRdb lists one record per CDR3 protein. This table has about 260,000 distinct CDR3 sequences, about 3.9% appearing once. The TCR was taken from a young man who received the YFV17D yellow fever vaccine. The sequencing used PBMCs, collected 15 days after the yellow fever booster vaccination.

CDR3 in amino acids: CASSGRDYRTEQYF. The CDR3 region has the DNA TGTGCCAGCAGCGGAAGGGACTACAGAACCGAGCAGTACTTC. The rearrangement links TRBV5-8 to TRBJ2-7, with 7 bases fitting TRBD2. The CDR3 is 14 amino acids. In germline, CDR1 is SGHTS, CDR2 YDEGEE. The junction had 10 bases not matched to a gene; V was cut back by 4 bases and J by 6 bases.